Below are 3 T cell receptor beta chains sequenced from a single sample in a study of blood T cell repertoires in COVID-19. Libraries were prepared by immunoSEQ multiplex PCR; TCRdb keeps only in-frame clonotypes and omits some of them. Of approximately 100,000 clones in the sample, about 90% are singletons; the top ten hold around 1.1%. The sequenced sample was peripheral blood. Receptors were obtained from a human donor in a cohort sampled during active COVID-19.

The chain carries TRBV10-3 and TRBJ2-7; D unresolved. This CDR3 contains 12 residues. Germline V lookup: CDR1 ENHRY, CDR2 SYGVKD. V was shortened by 2 bases and J by 6 bases, with 8 bases between the two germline ends. The CDR3 loop reads CAISEGLSEQYF. The CDR3 DNA is TGTGCCATCAGTGAGGGTCTATCCGAGCAGTACTTC.

J is TRBJ1-1 and V is TRBV6-5; D might be TRBD1 (6 bases). CDR3 length equals 14 residues. The germline gives CDR1 MNHEY, CDR2 SVGAGI. V was cut by 6 bases and J by 3 bases, with 14 bases left in between. The CDR3 protein is CASSGRGIYTEAFF. The CDR3 coding sequence is TGTGCCAGCAGCGGAAGGGGGATATACACTGAAGCTTTCTTT.

V usage is TRBV29-1 and J usage is TRBJ2-7, with 8 bases matching TRBD1. CDR3 length: 14 amino acids. The J segment lost 4 bases and the V segment lost 4 bases, leaving 9 bases of the junction unmatched. Looked up from germline, CDR1 is SQVTM and CDR2 is ANQGSEA. The CDR3 DNA reads TGCAGCGTTGCGCAGGGGGCGCTTTCTTACGAGCAGTACTTC. Protein sequence: CSVAQGALSYEQYF.